This T cell receptor (beta chain) was captured in a study of cytomegalovirus exposure and HLA in healthy donors. Study-wide points: A previous analysis found most TCR beta V segments productive roughly 87% or roughly 30% of the time.

Primers for the PCR totalled 60 Vbeta and 13 Jbeta. Method: immunoSEQ multiplex PCR; TCRdb's copy keeps in-frame clones and lacks some. Among 110,000 or so clones listed, just under 70% were seen once. This clone appeared a few times. As yet, its antigen is unknown. V dropped 2 bases and J dropped 4 bases, with 3 bases sitting between them. The germline V gene has CDR1 ENHRY and CDR2 SYGVKD. The CDR3 is 12 residues long. The sequence was collected from a woman in her seventies in good health and CMV-seropositive. Material: PBMCs. The chain uses TRBV10-3 and TRBJ1-5; unclear D gene. The CDR3 DNA sequence: TGTGCCATCAGTGAGCTAAATCAGCCCCAGCATTTT. Translated: CAISELNQPQHF.